The rows below give T cell receptor beta chains drawn from one sample of a study of blood T cell repertoires in COVID-19. Sequencing was performed with immunoSEQ multiplex PCR; in TCRdb, only in-frame clones are kept and a portion is missing. The table records 90,000 to 120,000 clones, roughly 80% of them present only once. The sequenced material came from peripheral blood. The source of these receptors is a human donor in a cohort sampled during active COVID-19. The CDR3 runs from the conserved cysteine through the conserved F or W. The order of the fields is D gene, V gene, J gene, clone size, CDR3 DNA, CDR3 protein. A D gene is named only where the DNA matches it firmly. Not all rows give a size; the values are once, few, many and, for expanded clones, a class.

d_gene: -; v_gene: TRBV6-5; j_gene: TRBJ1-1; abundance: -; CDR3nt: TGTGCCAGCAGACCTGGGGGGGGTGAAGCTTTCTTT; CDR3aa: CASRPGGGEAFF
d_gene: TRBD2; v_gene: TRBV4-2; j_gene: TRBJ2-7; abundance: -; CDR3nt: TGTGCCAGCAGCCAAGACCTCGCGGGAGGGCGTTACGAGCAGTACTTC; CDR3aa: CASSQDLAGGRYEQYF
d_gene: -; v_gene: TRBV6-5; j_gene: TRBJ1-5; abundance: once; CDR3nt: TGTGCCAGCAGTTTCTATCGGAGTAAGGATCAGCCCCAGCATTTT; CDR3aa: CASSFYRSKDQPQHF
d_gene: -; v_gene: TRBV2; j_gene: TRBJ2-7; abundance: -; CDR3nt: TGTGCCAGCAGTTACAGCTACGAGCAGTACTTC; CDR3aa: CASSYSYEQYF
d_gene: -; v_gene: TRBV15; j_gene: TRBJ2-5; abundance: -; CDR3nt: TGTGCCACCAGCAGAGATCAGGGCGGAGAAGAGACCCAGTACTTC; CDR3aa: CATSRDQGGEETQYF
d_gene: -; v_gene: TRBV28; j_gene: TRBJ2-5; abundance: -; CDR3nt: TGTGCCAGCAGCCTTTCCGGGACTGCAAATCAAGAGACCCAGTACTTC; CDR3aa: CASSLSGTANQETQYF
d_gene: -; v_gene: TRBV6-2/TRBV6-3; j_gene: TRBJ2-7; abundance: -; CDR3nt: TGTGCCAGCAGTCCGAGACAGGGGTTGAGGCTAGCGGGGATCTCCTACGAGCAGTACTTC; CDR3aa: CASSPRQGLRLAGISYEQYF
d_gene: -; v_gene: TRBV21-1; j_gene: TRBJ1-3; abundance: -; CDR3nt: TGTGCCAGCAGCGAATGTAATCTCCCGGGACAGGGGTCTGCTGGAAACACCATATATTTT; CDR3aa: CASSECNLPGQGSAGNTIYF
d_gene: -; v_gene: TRBV2; j_gene: TRBJ1-3; abundance: -; CDR3nt: TGTGCCAGCACCGACACTGGAAACACCATATATTTT; CDR3aa: CASTDTGNTIYF
d_gene: -; v_gene: TRBV2; j_gene: TRBJ1-4; abundance: -; CDR3nt: TGTGCCAGCAGAGGGTCGACAGAAAATGAAAAACTGTTTTTT; CDR3aa: CASRGSTENEKLFF
d_gene: -; v_gene: TRBV12-3/TRBV12-4; j_gene: TRBJ1-2; abundance: -; CDR3nt: TGTGCCGGCAGGCGCGGGGGGAACGGCTACACCTTC; CDR3aa: CAGRRGGNGYTF
d_gene: -; v_gene: TRBV19; j_gene: TRBJ2-7; abundance: -; CDR3nt: TGTGCCAGTAGTCCAAAAGGAGAAATCCCATCCTACGAGCAGTACTTC; CDR3aa: CASSPKGEIPSYEQYF
d_gene: -; v_gene: TRBV5-4; j_gene: TRBJ2-3; abundance: once; CDR3nt: TGTGCCAGCAGCTTGGGCGGCCTAAGCACAGATACGCAGTATTTT; CDR3aa: CASSLGGLSTDTQYF
d_gene: -; v_gene: TRBV28; j_gene: TRBJ1-6; abundance: once; CDR3nt: TGTGCCAGCAGTCCCGCACAGGGAAATAATTCACCCCTCCACTTT; CDR3aa: CASSPAQGNNSPLHF
d_gene: TRBD2; v_gene: TRBV9; j_gene: TRBJ2-3; abundance: few; CDR3nt: TGTGCCAGCAGCGTCTCTAGCGGGGGGACCACAGATACGCAGTATTTT; CDR3aa: CASSVSSGGTTDTQYF
d_gene: -; v_gene: TRBV19; j_gene: TRBJ2-1; abundance: -; CDR3nt: TGTGCCAGTAGTATAGATGGAGGGAACGGCAATGAGCAGTTCTTC; CDR3aa: CASSIDGGNGNEQFF
d_gene: TRBD1; v_gene: TRBV19; j_gene: TRBJ2-3; abundance: once; CDR3nt: TGTGCCAGTAGTACGACCTCACAGGGGTCTGGAGATACGCAGTATTTT; CDR3aa: CASSTTSQGSGDTQYF
d_gene: -; v_gene: TRBV28; j_gene: TRBJ1-5; abundance: -; CDR3nt: TGTGCCAGCACCGAGTTTAGAGCTCAGCCCCAGCATTTT; CDR3aa: CASTEFRAQPQHF
d_gene: TRBD2; v_gene: TRBV28; j_gene: TRBJ2-5; abundance: -; CDR3nt: TGTGCCAGCAGTCCCTTGAATCTAGCGGGACAAGAGACCCAGTACTTC; CDR3aa: CASSPLNLAGQETQYF
d_gene: TRBD1; v_gene: TRBV18; j_gene: TRBJ2-4; abundance: few; CDR3nt: TGTGCCAGCTCACCCCAGGGACAGGGGGCGGACATTCAGTACTTC; CDR3aa: CASSPQGQGADIQYF
d_gene: TRBD1; v_gene: TRBV15; j_gene: TRBJ2-7; abundance: once; CDR3nt: TGTGCCACCAGCAGAGATCTGGGACAGGCCCACGAGCAGTACTTC; CDR3aa: CATSRDLGQAHEQYF
d_gene: -; v_gene: TRBV6-2/TRBV6-3; j_gene: TRBJ2-1; abundance: once; CDR3nt: TGTGCCAGCAGCGACCCGACAGGTACTGGACTAGGTGAGCAGTTCTTC; CDR3aa: CASSDPTGTGLGEQFF
d_gene: TRBD1; v_gene: TRBV19; j_gene: TRBJ1-4; abundance: -; CDR3nt: TGTGCCAGTAGTACTCCGGGACAGCCTGGAGGACTGTTTTTT; CDR3aa: CASSTPGQPGGLFF
d_gene: TRBD1; v_gene: TRBV23-1; j_gene: TRBJ2-2; abundance: -; CDR3nt: TGCGCCAGCCAAACAACAAGGCCGGACAGGGGTGACACCGGGGAGCTGTTTTTT; CDR3aa: CASQTTRPDRGDTGELFF
d_gene: TRBD2; v_gene: TRBV27; j_gene: TRBJ2-1; abundance: -; CDR3nt: TGTGCCAGCAGTCAAAAACTAGCGGATAGCTCCTACAATGAGCAGTTCTTC; CDR3aa: CASSQKLADSSYNEQFF
d_gene: -; v_gene: TRBV15; j_gene: TRBJ2-1; abundance: -; CDR3nt: TGTGCCACCAGCAGAGATAGGTCGTTTGCGGGATTAGAGCAGTTCTTC; CDR3aa: CATSRDRSFAGLEQFF
d_gene: -; v_gene: TRBV28; j_gene: TRBJ1-6; abundance: few; CDR3nt: TGTGCCAGCAGTGCGGACTTACCCCTCCACTTT; CDR3aa: CASSADLPLHF
d_gene: TRBD1; v_gene: TRBV5-4; j_gene: TRBJ2-7; abundance: -; CDR3nt: TGTGCCAGCAGCTCCGGGACAGGCCCCTTCTCCTACGAGCAGTACTTC; CDR3aa: CASSSGTGPFSYEQYF
d_gene: -; v_gene: TRBV5-4; j_gene: TRBJ2-3; abundance: -; CDR3nt: TGTGCCAGCAGCGTTACTAGTTTCACAGATACGCAGTATTTT; CDR3aa: CASSVTSFTDTQYF
d_gene: TRBD2; v_gene: TRBV28; j_gene: TRBJ2-3; abundance: -; CDR3nt: TGTGCCAGCTTCGAGCGGGCTAGCGGACTCACAGATACGCAGTATTTT; CDR3aa: CASFERASGLTDTQYF
d_gene: TRBD2; v_gene: TRBV5-1; j_gene: TRBJ2-1; abundance: -; CDR3nt: TGCGCCAGCAGCTTGAGCGGGACCTCCTACAATGAGCAGTTCTTC; CDR3aa: CASSLSGTSYNEQFF
d_gene: TRBD1; v_gene: TRBV9; j_gene: TRBJ2-1; abundance: -; CDR3nt: TGTGCCAGCAGCGTAGGGCAGGGGGCGCGGAATGAGCAGTTCTTC; CDR3aa: CASSVGQGARNEQFF
d_gene: TRBD1; v_gene: TRBV3-1/TRBV3-2; j_gene: TRBJ1-2; abundance: few; CDR3nt: TGTGCCAGCAGCCAAACTTTACAGGGGGCAGATAATGGCTACACCTTC; CDR3aa: CASSQTLQGADNGYTF
d_gene: -; v_gene: TRBV27; j_gene: TRBJ2-3; abundance: once; CDR3nt: TGTGCCAGCAGTTTGGTAGGGGGAGGGTCCACAGATACGCAGTATTTT; CDR3aa: CASSLVGGGSTDTQYF
d_gene: TRBD2; v_gene: TRBV9; j_gene: TRBJ2-2; abundance: -; CDR3nt: TGTGCCAGCAGCCCTCTAGGGACTAGCGGGAGGGGAACCGGGGAGCTGTTTTTT; CDR3aa: CASSPLGTSGRGTGELFF
d_gene: -; v_gene: TRBV30; j_gene: TRBJ2-7; abundance: -; CDR3nt: TGTGCCTGGACGGGGGACTCCTTCTACGAGCAGTACTTC; CDR3aa: CAWTGDSFYEQYF
d_gene: TRBD2; v_gene: TRBV7-2; j_gene: TRBJ2-1; abundance: -; CDR3nt: TGTGCCAGCAGCTCCGGAGCGGGATCCTACAATGAGCAGTTCTTC; CDR3aa: CASSSGAGSYNEQFF